The 16 T cell receptor beta chains below come from one sample, sequenced in a study of blood T cell repertoires in COVID-19. Data came from immunoSEQ multiplex PCR; TCRdb stores just in-frame clones and leaves some out. The repertoire holds a few hundred thousand clones, with about 88% as singletons. Sample: PBMCs or T cells enriched from blood (not recorded which). Receptor source: a man aged 30-40 years with acute COVID-19.

The rearrangement uses TRBV9 and TRBJ2-1, with 8 bases matching TRBD1. V lost 3 bases and J lost 7; bases outside the gene matches: 6. Germline V lookup: CDR1 SGDLS, CDR2 YYNGEE. This CDR3 spans 14 amino acids. The CDR3 here is CASSDRQGLNEQFF. CDR3 in DNA: TGTGCCAGCAGCGATAGACAGGGGCTAAATGAGCAGTTCTTC. Combining the CDR3 with reference TRBV9 and TRBJ2-1 gives the whole variable domain DSGVTQTPKHLITATGQRVTLRCSPRSGDLSVYWYQQSLDQGLQFLIQYYNGEERAKGNILERFSAQQFPDLHSELNLSSLELGDSALYFCASSDRQGLNEQFFGPGTRLTVL.

The chain couples TRBV9 to TRBJ1-5; D unresolved. Trimming pared 0 bases from V and 6 bases from J, leaving 7 bases between. The CDR3 loop spans 13 amino acids. Germline values: CDR1 SGDLS, CDR2 YYNGEE. For the CDR3, the DNA is TGTGCCAGCAGCGTAGCTCTCGGTCAGCCCCAGCATTTT. Residues: CASSVALGQPQHF.

This chain joins TRBV29-1 and TRBJ1-1; 9 nucleotides align to TRBD1. The CDR3 spans 14 residues. The germline gives CDR1 SQVTM, CDR2 ANQGSEA. V gave up 8 bases and J gave up 0 bases; unmatched junction bases: 7. The CDR3 sequence: CSTRQGVVNTEAFF. DNA of the CDR3: TGCAGCACAAGACAGGGGGTAGTGAACACTGAAGCTTTCTTT. Full variable domain (remainder filled in from reference TRBV29-1 and TRBJ1-1): SAVISQKPSRDICQRGTSLTIQCQVDSQVTMMFWYRQQPGQSLTLIATANQGSEATYESGFVIDKFPISRPNLTFSTLTVSNMSPEDSSIYLCSTRQGVVNTEAFFGQGTRLTVV.

The chain joins TRBV19 to TRBJ1-4, with D possibly TRBD1 on 5 matching bases. Germline V gene sequence: CDR1 LNHDA, CDR2 SQIVND (reference sequence). The CDR3 loop spans 12 amino acids. V gave up 5 bases and J gave up 12 bases, with 13 bases separating them. The CDR3 coding sequence is TGTGCCAGTAGTTCTGGCGGGGGACAACTGTTTTTT. It is translated as CASSSGGGQLFF.

This rearrangement joins TRBV11-2 to TRBJ1-1; 8 nucleotides agree with TRBD1. CDR1 SGHAT and CDR2 FQNNGV come from the germline V gene. This CDR3 has 14 amino acids. J gave up 4 bases and V 6 bases, and 7 bases lay outside the gene matches. This CDR3 is CASRLTQGATEAFF. DNA for the CDR3: TGTGCCAGCAGACTCACGCAGGGGGCCACTGAAGCTTTCTTT.

V usage is TRBV18 and J usage is TRBJ2-5; D is unresolved. The CDR3 is made up of 15 amino acids. CDR1 and CDR2 from the germline V gene are KGHSH and LQKENI. Trimming took off 2 bases at V and 2 bases at J, with 12 bases between the two ends. CDR3 sequence reads: CASSPGSAVQETQYF. CDR3 DNA sequence: TGTGCCAGCTCACCAGGTTCGGCGGTACAAGAGACCCAGTACTTC.

V is TRBV4-3 and J is TRBJ2-1, with a weak D call TRBD2 (7 bases). Germline V gives CDR1 LGHNA, CDR2 YSLEER. The germline V and J ends were trimmed by 0 bases and 9 bases, with 12 bases remaining between them. CDR3 size: 14 residues. This chain's CDR3 is CASSQEPRGGEQFF. The CDR3 DNA reads as TGCGCCAGCAGCCAAGAGCCAAGGGGGGGTGAGCAGTTCTTC.

The chain links TRBV7-9 to TRBJ2-6; no clear D. With 3 bases removed from V and 0 bases from J, the gap between germline ends came to 3 bases. Germline-derived CDR1 and CDR2 are SEHNR and FQNEAQ (reference sequence). The CDR3 sequence is 14 residues long. The CDR3 region has the DNA TGTGCCAGCAGCTTGGCCTCTGGGGCCAACGTCCTGACTTTC. Translated, it gives CASSLASGANVLTF.

This clone appeared a few times. The chain couples TRBV6-5 to TRBJ1-3; unclear D gene. CDR1 and CDR2 from the germline V gene are MNHEY and SVGAGI. Trimming shortened V by 6 bases and J by 0 bases, and 9 bases separated the two germline ends. The CDR3 covers 14 residues. The CDR3 DNA sequence: TGTGCCAGCAGGCGCCGGGGCTCTGGAAACACCATATATTTT. It encodes CASRRRGSGNTIYF.

The chain uses TRBV7-9 and TRBJ1-3, with 8 bases that match TRBD1. This CDR3 spans 16 amino acids. Losses at the gene ends were 4 bases for V and 5 bases for J; bases not matched to a gene: 10. Germline values: CDR1 SEHNR, CDR2 FQNEAQ (reference sequence). DNA of the CDR3: TGTGCCAGCAGCTCACGCCGAGGACAGGGCAGAAACACCATATATTTT. It yields the protein CASSSRRGQGRNTIYF.

This chain joins TRBV9 and TRBJ1-2; maybe TRBD1 (5 bases). Germline V lookup: CDR1 SGDLS, CDR2 YYNGEE. The CDR3 is 14 amino acids. V lost 0 bases and J lost 5, with 11 bases in between. CDR3 sequence (DNA): TGTGCCAGCAGCGTAGGGGCGGAGGGGTATGGCTACACCTTC. This translates into CASSVGAEGYGYTF.

The chain uses TRBV4-3 and TRBJ1-3, with a possible D match to TRBD1 (5 bases). CDR3 length equals 14 residues. V lost 4 bases and J lost 0, with 7 bases in between. Looked up from germline, CDR1 is LGHNA and CDR2 is YSLEER. The CDR3: CASSLRGSGNTIYF. DNA of the CDR3: TGCGCCAGCAGCCTTAGGGGCTCTGGAAACACCATATATTTT.

CDR3 nucleotides: TGCAGTGCTAGTAGGGACAGGGGGCGGGAGTACGGCACCTTC. This codes for CSASRDRGREYGTF. The chain employs TRBV20-1 and TRBJ1-2; TRBD1 aligns across 12 bases. J was trimmed by 13 bases and V by 3 bases; bases with no gene match: 12. The CDR3 consists of 14 residues. Per germline, CDR1 DFQATT and CDR2 SNEGSKA (reference sequence).

The rearrangement uses TRBV28 and TRBJ1-5; possible D gene TRBD1, 6 bases. Germline V gene lookup returns CDR1 MDHEN and CDR2 SYDVKM. Trimming stripped 3 bases from V and 7 bases from J, with 16 bases between. The CDR3 extends over 15 amino acids. In DNA form, the CDR3 reads TGTGCCAGCAGTTTTGTAGGGAGGGGGATGCAGCCCCAGCATTTT. This gives the protein CASSFVGRGMQPQHF.

Concerning this clone: An end of the junction differs from the germline gene, which may be a read error. V gene TRBV28 combines with J gene TRBJ1-5; D is possibly TRBD1 (6 bases). Germline assignment: CDR1 MDHEN and CDR2 SYDVKM. This CDR3 region has 13 residues. Here the CDR3 reads CASILQGGQPQHF. The CDR3 DNA sequence: TGTGCCAGCATTTTACAGGGAGGTCAGCCCCAGCATTTT.

The chain joins TRBV21-1 to TRBJ1-3; the table's D call, TRBD1, was not checked against the DNA. TRBV21-1 is described as a pseudogene. The CDR3 extends over 14 amino acids. Here the CDR3 DNA reads TGTGCCAGCAGCACAGATGCAGGAGGAAACACCATATATTTT. Its protein product is CASSTDAGGNTIYF.